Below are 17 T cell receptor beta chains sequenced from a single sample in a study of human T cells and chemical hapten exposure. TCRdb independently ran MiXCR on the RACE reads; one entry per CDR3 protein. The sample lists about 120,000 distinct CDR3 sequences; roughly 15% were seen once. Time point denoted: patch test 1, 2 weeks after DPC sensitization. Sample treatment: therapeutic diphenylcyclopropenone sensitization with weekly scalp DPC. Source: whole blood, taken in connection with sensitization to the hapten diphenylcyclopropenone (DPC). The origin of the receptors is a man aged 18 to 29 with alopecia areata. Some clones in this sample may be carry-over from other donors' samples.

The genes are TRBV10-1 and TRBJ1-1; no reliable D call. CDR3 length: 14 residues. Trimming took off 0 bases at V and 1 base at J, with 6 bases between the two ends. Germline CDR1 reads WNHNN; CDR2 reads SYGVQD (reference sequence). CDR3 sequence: CASSESRGNTEAFF. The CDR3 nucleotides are TGCGCCAGCAGTGAGTCTCGGGGGAACACTGAAGCTTTCTTT.

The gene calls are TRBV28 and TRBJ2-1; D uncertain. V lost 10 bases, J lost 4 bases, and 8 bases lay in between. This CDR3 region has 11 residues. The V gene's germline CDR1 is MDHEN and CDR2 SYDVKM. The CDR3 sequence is CATSSYNEQFF. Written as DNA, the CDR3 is TGTGCCACAAGCTCTTACAATGAGCAGTTCTTC. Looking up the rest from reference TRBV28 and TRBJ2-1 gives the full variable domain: DVKVTQSSRYLVKRTGEKVFLECVQDMDHENMFWYRQDPGLGLRLIYFSYDVKMKEKGDIPEGYSVSREKKERFSLILESASTNQTSMYLCATSSYNEQFFGPGTRLTVL.

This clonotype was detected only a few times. The CDR3, as DNA: TGTGCCAGCAGTTACAAGATGGGGATCACAGATACGCAGTATTTT. This sequence encodes CASSYKMGITDTQYF. This sequence joins TRBV7-3 and TRBJ2-3; D gene ambiguous. Germline V gene sequence: CDR1 SGHTA, CDR2 FQGTGA. V lost 6 bases, J lost 2 bases, and 15 bases lay in between. The CDR3 contains 15 residues.

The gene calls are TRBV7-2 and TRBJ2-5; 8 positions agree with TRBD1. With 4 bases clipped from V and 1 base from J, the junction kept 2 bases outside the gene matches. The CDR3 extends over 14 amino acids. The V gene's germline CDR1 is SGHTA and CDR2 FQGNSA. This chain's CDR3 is CASSSQGVQETQYF. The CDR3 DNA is TGTGCCAGCAGCTCACAGGGGGTCCAAGAGACCCAGTACTTC.

The CDR3 loop is CASSIRQGGTGELFF. As DNA, the CDR3 is TGTGCCAGCAGCATTCGACAGGGAGGCACCGGGGAGCTGTTTTTT. The chain uses TRBV7-2 and TRBJ2-2, with D maybe TRBD1 (7 bases). CDR1 is SGHTA, CDR2 FQGNSA, per germline. This CDR3 region has 15 residues. V was clipped by 5 bases and J by 4 bases, with 14 bases between them. Together with reference TRBV7-2 and TRBJ2-2, the CDR3 gives the full variable domain: GAGVSQSPSNKVTEKGKDVELRCDPISGHTALYWYRQSLGQGLEFLIYFQGNSAPDKSGLPSDRFSAERTGGSVSTLTIQRTQQEDSAVYLCASSIRQGGTGELFFGEGSRLTVL.

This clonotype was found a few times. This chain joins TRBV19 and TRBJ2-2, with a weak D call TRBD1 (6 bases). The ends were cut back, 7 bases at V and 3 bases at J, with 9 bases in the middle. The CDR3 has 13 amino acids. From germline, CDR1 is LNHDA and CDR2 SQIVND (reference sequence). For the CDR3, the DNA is TGTGCCAGTACCCGGACAGACACCGGGGAGCTGTTTTTT. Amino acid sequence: CASTRTDTGELFF.

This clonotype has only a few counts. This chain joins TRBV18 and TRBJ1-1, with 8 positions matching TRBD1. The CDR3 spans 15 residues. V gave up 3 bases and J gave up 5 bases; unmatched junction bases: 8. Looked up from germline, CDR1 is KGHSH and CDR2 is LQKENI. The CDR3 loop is CASSPSRDRPTEAFF. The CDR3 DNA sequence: TGTGCCAGCTCACCTTCCCGGGACAGGCCAACTGAAGCTTTCTTT.

The CDR3 region has the DNA TGTGCCAGTAGTGCATACAGGGGGATTGAGGAAAAACTGTTTTTT. It translates to CASSAYRGIEEKLFF. J is TRBJ1-4 and V is TRBV19, with 8 bases aligning to TRBD1. V lost 5 bases, J lost 8 bases, and 10 bases stayed unmatched. The germline V gene has CDR1 LNHDA and CDR2 SQIVND (reference sequence). The CDR3 sequence is 15 residues long.

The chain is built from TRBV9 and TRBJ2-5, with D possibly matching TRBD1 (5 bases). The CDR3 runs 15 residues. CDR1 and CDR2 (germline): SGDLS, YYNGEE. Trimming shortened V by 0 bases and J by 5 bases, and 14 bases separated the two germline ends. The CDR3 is CASSVVAGQRETQYF. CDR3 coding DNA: TGTGCCAGCAGCGTAGTGGCAGGGCAGAGGGAGACCCAGTACTTC.

The DNA for the CDR3 is TGTGCCAGCAGCTTCATAACAGGGATTAATTCACCCCTCCACTTT. Amino acid sequence: CASSFITGINSPLHF. The gene calls are TRBV7-2 and TRBJ1-6; the D gene is possibly TRBD1 (6 bases). The CDR3 is made up of 15 amino acids. The germline gives CDR1 SGHTA, CDR2 FQGNSA. The germline V and J ends were trimmed by 3 bases and 6 bases, with 12 bases remaining between them.

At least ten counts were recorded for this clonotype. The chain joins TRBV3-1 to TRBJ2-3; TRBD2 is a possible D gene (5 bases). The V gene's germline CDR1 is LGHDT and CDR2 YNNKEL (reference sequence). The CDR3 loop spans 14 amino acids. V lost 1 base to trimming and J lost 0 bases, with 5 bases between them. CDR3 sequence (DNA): TGTGCCAGCAGCCAAGGCGGGAGCACAGATACGCAGTATTTT. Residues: CASSQGGSTDTQYF.

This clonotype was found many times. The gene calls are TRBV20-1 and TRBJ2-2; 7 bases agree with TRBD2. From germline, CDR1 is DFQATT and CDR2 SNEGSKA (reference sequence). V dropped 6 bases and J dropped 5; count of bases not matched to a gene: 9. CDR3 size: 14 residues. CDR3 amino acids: CSAPPGGLTGELFF. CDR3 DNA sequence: TGCAGTGCCCCCCCGGGGGGACTGACCGGGGAGCTGTTTTTT.

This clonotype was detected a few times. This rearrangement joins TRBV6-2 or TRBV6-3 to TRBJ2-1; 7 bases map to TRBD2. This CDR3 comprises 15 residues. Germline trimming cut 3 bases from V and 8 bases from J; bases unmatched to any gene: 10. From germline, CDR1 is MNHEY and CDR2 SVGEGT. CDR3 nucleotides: TGTGCCAGCAGTTATATGGAAACGGGAGGTGATGAGCAGTTCTTC. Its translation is CASSYMETGGDEQFF.

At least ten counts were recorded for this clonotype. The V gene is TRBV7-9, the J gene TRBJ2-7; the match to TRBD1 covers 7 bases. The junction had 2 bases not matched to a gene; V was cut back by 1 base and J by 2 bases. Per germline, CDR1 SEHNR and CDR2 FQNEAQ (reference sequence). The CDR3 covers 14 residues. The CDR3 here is CASSLGGQTYEQYV. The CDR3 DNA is TGTGCCAGCAGCTTAGGGGGACAGACCTACGAGCAGTACGTC.

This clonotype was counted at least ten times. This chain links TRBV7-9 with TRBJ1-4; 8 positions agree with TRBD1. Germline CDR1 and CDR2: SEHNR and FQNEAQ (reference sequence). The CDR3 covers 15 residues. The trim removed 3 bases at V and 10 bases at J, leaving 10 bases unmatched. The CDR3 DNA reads TGTGCCAGCAGCTTCGAGGGGACAGGAATACCAAAACTGTTTTTT. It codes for CASSFEGTGIPKLFF.

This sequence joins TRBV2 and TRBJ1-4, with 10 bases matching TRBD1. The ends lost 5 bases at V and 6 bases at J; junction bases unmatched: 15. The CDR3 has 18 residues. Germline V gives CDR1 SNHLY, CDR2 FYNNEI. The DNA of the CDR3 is TGTGCCAGCAGTCCGGGACAGGGGATTCTCACCTACTATGAAAAACTGTTTTTT. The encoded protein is CASSPGQGILTYYEKLFF.

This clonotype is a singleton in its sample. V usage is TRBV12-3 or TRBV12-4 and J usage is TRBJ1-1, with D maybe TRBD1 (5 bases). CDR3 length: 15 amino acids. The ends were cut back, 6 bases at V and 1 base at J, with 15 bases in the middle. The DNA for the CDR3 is TGTGCCAGCAGCCCTAGAGGCAGGGAGAACACTGAAGCTTTCTTT. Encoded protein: CASSPRGRENTEAFF.